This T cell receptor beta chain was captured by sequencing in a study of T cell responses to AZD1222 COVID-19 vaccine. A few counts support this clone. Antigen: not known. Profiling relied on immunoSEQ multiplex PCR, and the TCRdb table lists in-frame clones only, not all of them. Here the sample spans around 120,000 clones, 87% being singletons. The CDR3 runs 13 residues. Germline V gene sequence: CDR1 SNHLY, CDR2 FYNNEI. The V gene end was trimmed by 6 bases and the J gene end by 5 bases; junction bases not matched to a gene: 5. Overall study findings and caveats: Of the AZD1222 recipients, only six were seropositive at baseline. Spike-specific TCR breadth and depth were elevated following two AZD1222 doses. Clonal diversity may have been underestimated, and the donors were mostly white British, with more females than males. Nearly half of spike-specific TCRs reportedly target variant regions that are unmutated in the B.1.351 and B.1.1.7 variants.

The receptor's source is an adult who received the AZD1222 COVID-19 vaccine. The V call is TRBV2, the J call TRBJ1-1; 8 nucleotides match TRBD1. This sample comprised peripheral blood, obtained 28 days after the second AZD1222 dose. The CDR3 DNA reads TGTGCCAGCAGGGAGGACAGGGCGACTGAAGCTTTCTTT. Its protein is CASREDRATEAFF.